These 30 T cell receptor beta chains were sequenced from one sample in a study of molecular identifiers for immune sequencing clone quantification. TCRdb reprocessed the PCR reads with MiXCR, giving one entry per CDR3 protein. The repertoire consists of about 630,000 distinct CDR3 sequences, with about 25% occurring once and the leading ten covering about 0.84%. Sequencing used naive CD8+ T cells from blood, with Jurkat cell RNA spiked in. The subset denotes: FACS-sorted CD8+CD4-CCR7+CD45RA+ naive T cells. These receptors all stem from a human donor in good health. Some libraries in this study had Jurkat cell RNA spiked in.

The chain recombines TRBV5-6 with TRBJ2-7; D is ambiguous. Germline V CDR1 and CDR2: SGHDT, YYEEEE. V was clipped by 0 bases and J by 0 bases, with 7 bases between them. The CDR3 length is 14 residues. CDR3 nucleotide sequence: TGTGCCAGCAGCTTGGTGGAAGTCTCCTACGAGCAGTACTTC. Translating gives CASSLVEVSYEQYF. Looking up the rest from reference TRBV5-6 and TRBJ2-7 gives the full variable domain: DAGVTQSPTHLIKTRGQQVTLRCSPKSGHDTVSWYQQALGQGPQFIFQYYEEEERQRGNFPDRFSGHQFPNYSSELNVNALLLGDSALYLCASSLVEVSYEQYFGPGTRLTVT.

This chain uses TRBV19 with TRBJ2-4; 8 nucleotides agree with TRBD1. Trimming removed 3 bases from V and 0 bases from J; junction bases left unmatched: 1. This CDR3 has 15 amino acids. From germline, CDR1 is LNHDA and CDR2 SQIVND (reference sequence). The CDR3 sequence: CASSIDRGAKNIQYF. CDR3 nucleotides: TGTGCCAGTAGTATCGACAGGGGAGCCAAAAACATTCAGTACTTC.

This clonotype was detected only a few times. The CDR3, as DNA: TGTGCCAGCAGTTTTCTTTGGCAGGGAGAGGGGATTGGCTATGGCTACACCTTC. It is translated as CASSFLWQGEGIGYGYTF. The V gene is TRBV12-3 or TRBV12-4, the J gene TRBJ1-2; the D gene is possibly TRBD1 (5 bases). The CDR3 extends over 18 amino acids. Trimming shortened V by 3 bases and J by 4 bases, and 24 bases separated the two germline ends.

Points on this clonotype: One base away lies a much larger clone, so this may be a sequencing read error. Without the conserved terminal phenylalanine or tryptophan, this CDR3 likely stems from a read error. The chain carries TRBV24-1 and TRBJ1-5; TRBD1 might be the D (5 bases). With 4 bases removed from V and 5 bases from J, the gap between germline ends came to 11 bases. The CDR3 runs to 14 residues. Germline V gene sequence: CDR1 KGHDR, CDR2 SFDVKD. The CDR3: CATSDNLGDQPQHL. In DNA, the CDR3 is TGTGCCACCAGTGACAATTTAGGGGATCAGCCCCAGCATCTT.

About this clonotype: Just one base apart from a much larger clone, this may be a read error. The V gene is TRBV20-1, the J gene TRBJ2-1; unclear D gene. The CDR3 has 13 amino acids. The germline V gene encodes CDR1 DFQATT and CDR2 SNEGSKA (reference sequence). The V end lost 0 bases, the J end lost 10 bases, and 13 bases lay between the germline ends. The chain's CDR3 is CSARDSGFGEQFF. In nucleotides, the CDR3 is TGCAGTGCTAGAGATTCTGGATTTGGGGAGCAGTTCTTC.

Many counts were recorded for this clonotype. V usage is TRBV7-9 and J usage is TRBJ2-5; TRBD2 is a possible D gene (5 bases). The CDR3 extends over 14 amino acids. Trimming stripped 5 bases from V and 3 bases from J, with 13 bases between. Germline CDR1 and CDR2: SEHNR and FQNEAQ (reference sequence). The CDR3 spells CASSPRVFEETQYF. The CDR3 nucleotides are TGTGCCAGCAGCCCGCGGGTCTTTGAAGAGACCCAGTACTTC. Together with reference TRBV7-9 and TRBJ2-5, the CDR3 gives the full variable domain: DTGVSQNPRHKITKRGQNVTFRCDPISEHNRLYWYRQTLGQGPEFLTYFQNEAQLEKSRLLSDRFSAERPKGSFSTLEIQRTEQGDSAMYLCASSPRVFEETQYFGPGTRLLVL.

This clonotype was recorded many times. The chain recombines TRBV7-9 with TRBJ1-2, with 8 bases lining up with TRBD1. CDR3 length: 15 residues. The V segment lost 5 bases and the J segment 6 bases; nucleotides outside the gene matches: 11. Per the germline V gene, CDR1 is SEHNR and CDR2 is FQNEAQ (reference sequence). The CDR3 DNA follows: TGTGCCAGCAGCGAGGGGCCAGGGGGCGCCCATGGCTACACCTTC. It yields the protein CASSEGPGGAHGYTF.

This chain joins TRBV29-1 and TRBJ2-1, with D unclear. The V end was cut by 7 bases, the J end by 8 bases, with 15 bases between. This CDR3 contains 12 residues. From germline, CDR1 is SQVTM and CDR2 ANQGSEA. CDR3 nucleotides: TGCAGCGCCCGGGCAGGTCTGGATGAGCAGTTCTTC. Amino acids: CSARAGLDEQFF.

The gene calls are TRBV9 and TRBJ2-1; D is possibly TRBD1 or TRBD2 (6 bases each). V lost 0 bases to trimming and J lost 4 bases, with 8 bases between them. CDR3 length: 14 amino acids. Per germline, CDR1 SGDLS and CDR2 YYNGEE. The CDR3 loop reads CASSVEGGYNEQFF. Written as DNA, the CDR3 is TGTGCCAGCAGCGTAGAAGGGGGGTACAATGAGCAGTTCTTC.

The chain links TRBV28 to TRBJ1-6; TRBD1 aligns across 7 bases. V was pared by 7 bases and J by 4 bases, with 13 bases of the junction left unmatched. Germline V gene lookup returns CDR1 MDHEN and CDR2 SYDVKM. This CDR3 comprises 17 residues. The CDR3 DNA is TGTGCCAGCATCCAACACCGGGACAGCCAATATAATTCACCCCTCCACTTT. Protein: CASIQHRDSQYNSPLHF.

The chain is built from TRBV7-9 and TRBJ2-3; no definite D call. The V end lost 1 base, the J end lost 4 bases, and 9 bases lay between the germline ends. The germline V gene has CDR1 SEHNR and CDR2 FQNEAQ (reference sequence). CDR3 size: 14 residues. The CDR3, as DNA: TGTGCCAGCAGCTTAGTGGCTAGGCCAGATACGCAGTATTTT. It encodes CASSLVARPDTQYF.

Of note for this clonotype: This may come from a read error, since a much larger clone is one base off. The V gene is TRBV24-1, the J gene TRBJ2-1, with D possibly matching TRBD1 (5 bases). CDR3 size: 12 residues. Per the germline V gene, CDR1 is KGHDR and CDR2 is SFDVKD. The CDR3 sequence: CATEDSYDEQFF. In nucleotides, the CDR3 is TGTGCCACAGAAGACAGCTACGATGAGCAGTTCTTC.

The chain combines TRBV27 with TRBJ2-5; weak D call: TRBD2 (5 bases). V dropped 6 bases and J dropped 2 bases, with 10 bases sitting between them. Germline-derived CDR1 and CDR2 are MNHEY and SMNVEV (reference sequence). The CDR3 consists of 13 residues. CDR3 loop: CASRSDLQETQYF. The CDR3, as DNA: TGTGCCAGCAGATCGGACTTACAAGAGACCCAGTACTTC.

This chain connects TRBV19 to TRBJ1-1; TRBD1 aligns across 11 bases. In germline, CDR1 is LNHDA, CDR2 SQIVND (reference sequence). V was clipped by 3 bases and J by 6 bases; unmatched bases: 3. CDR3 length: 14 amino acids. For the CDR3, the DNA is TGTGCCAGTAGTATCGGGACAGGGGGTCCTGAAGCTTTCTTT. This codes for CASSIGTGGPEAFF.

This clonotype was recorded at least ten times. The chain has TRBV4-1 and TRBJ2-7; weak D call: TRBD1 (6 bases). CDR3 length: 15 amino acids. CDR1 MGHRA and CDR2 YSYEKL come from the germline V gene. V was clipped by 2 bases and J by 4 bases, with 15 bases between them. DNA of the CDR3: TGCGCCAGCAGCCAAACCAGGGGCTTGGGGTACGAGCAGTACTTC. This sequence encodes CASSQTRGLGYEQYF.

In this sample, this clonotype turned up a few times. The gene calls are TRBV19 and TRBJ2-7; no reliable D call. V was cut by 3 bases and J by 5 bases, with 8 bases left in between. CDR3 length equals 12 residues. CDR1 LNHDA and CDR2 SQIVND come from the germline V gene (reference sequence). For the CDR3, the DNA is TGTGCCAGTAGTATGCTTGGCAACGAGCAGTACTTC. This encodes CASSMLGNEQYF.

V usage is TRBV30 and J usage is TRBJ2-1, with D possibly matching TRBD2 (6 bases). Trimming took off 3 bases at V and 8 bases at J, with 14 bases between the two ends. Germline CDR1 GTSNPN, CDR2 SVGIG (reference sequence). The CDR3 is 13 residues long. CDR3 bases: TGTGCCTGGAGCCGTACCGGGGGATATGAGCAGTTCTTC. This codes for CAWSRTGGYEQFF.

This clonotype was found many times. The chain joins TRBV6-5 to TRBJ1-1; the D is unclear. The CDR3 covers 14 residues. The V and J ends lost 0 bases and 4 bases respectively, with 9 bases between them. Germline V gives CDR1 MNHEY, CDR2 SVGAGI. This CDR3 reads CASSYSGSRTEAFF. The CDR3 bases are TGTGCCAGCAGTTACTCAGGGAGCCGCACTGAAGCTTTCTTT.

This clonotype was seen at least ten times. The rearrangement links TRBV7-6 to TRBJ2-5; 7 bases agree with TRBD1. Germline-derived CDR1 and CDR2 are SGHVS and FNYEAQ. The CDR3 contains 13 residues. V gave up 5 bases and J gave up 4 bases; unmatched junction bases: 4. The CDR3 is CASSQNRGETQYF. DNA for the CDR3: TGTGCCAGCAGCCAGAACAGGGGAGAGACCCAGTACTTC.

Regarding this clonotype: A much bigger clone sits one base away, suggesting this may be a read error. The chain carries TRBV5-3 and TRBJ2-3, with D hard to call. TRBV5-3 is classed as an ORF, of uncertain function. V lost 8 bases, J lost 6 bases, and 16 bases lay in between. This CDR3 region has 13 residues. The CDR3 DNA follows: TGTGCCAGCAGCGATCCCTCGCTGGATACGCAGTATTTT. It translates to CASSDPSLDTQYF.

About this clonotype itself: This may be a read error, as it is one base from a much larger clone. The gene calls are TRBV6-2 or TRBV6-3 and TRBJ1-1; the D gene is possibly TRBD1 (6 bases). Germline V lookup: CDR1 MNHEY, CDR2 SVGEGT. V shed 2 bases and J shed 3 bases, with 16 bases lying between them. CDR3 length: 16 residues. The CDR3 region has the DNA TGTGCCAGCAGTTACAGGGACACCCGGGGGTACACTGAAGCTTTCTTT. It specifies CASSYRDTRGYTEAFF.

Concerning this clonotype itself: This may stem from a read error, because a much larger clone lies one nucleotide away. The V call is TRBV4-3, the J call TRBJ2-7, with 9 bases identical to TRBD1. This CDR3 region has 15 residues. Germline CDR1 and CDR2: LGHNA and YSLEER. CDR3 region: CDSSLTGTGSYEQYF. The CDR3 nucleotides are TGCGACAGCAGCCTTACCGGGACAGGGTCCTACGAGCAGTACTTC.

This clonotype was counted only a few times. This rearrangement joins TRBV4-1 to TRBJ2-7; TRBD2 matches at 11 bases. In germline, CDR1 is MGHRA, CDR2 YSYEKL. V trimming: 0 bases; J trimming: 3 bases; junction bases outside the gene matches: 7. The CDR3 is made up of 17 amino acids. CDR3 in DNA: TGCGCCAGCAGCCAAGACGAACTAGCGGGAGTTGTCTACGAGCAGTACTTC. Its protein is CASSQDELAGVVYEQYF.

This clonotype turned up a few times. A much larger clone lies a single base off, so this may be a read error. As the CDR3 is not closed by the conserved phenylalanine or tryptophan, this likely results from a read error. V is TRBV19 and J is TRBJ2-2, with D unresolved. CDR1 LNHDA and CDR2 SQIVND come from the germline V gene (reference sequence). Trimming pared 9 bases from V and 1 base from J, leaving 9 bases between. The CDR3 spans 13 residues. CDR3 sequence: CASRGENTGELFI. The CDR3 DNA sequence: TGTGCCAGCAGAGGAGAGAACACCGGGGAGCTGTTTATT.

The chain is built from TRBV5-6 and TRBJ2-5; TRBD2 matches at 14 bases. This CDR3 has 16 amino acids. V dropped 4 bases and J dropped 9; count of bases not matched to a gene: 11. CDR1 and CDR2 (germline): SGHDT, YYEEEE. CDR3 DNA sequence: TGTGCCAGCAGCCGGGGACTAGCGGGAGACTTGAGGGCCCAGTACTTC. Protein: CASSRGLAGDLRAQYF.

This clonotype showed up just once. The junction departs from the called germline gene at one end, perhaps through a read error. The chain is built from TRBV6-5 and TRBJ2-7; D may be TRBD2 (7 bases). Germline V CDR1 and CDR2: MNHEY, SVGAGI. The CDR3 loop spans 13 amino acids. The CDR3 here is CASSDWGGGEQYF. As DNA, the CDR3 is TGTGCTAGCAGCGACTGGGGGGGCGGCGAGCAGTACTTC.

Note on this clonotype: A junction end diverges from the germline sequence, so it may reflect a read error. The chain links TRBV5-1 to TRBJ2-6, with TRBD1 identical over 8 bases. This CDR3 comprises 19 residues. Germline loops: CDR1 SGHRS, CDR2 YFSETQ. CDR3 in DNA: TGCGCCAGCAGCCCGCATTCGGGACAGGCTGTCTCTGGGGCCAACGTCCAGACTTTC. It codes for CASSPHSGQAVSGANVQTF.

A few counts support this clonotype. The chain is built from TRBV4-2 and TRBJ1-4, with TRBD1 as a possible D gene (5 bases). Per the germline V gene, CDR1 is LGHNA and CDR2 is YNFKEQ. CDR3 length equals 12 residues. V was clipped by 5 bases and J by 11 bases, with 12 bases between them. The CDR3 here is CASSTTQEKLFF. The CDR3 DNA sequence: TGTGCCAGCAGCACTACACAGGAGAAACTGTTTTTT.

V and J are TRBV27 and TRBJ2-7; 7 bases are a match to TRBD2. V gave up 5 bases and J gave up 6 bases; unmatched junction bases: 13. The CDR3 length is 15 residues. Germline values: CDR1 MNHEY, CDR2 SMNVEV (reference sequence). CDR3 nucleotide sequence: TGTGCCAGCAGTCTTAACCCCAGCGGGACGGTCGAGCAGTACTTC. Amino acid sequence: CASSLNPSGTVEQYF.

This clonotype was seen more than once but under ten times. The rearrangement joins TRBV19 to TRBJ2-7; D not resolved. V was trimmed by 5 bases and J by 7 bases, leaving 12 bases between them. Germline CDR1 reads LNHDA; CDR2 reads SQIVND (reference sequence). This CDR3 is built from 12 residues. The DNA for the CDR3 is TGTGCCAGTAGTCACCGGCCGGAGGAGCAGTACTTC. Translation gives CASSHRPEEQYF.